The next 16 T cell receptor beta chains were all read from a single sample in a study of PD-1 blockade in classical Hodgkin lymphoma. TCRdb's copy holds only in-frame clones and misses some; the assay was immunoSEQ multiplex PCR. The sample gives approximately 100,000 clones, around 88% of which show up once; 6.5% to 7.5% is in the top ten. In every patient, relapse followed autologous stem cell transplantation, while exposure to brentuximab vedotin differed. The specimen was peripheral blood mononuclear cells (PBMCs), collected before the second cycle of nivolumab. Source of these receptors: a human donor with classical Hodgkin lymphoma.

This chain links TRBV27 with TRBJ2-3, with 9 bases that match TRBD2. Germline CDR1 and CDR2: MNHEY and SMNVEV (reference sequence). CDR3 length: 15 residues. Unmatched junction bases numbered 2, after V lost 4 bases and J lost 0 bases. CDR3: CASSSLAGSTDTQYF. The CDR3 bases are TGTGCCAGCAGTTCTCTAGCGGGGAGCACAGATACGCAGTATTTT.

The CDR3 DNA reads TGTGCCAGCAGCTTAGTTCCCGGGGCAGGGGGCGGGAATGAGCAGTTCTTC. It specifies CASSLVPGAGGGNEQFF. The genes are TRBV11-1 and TRBJ2-1; 8 nucleotides line up with TRBD1. This CDR3 spans 17 amino acids. Germline V lookup: CDR1 SGHAT, CDR2 FQDESV (reference sequence). V dropped 1 base and J dropped 7; count of bases not matched to a gene: 12.

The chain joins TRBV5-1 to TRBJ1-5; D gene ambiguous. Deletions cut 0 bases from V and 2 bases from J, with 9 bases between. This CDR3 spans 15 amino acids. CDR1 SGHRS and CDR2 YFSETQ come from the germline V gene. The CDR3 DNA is TGCGCCAGCAGCTTGGGTCAGTTCGGCAATCAGCCCCAGCATTTT. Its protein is CASSLGQFGNQPQHF.

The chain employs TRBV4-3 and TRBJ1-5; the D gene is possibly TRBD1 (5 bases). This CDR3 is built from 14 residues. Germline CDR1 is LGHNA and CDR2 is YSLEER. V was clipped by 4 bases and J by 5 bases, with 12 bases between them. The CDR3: CASSPRIGDQPQHF. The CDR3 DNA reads TGCGCCAGCAGCCCCCGGATAGGGGATCAGCCCCAGCATTTT.

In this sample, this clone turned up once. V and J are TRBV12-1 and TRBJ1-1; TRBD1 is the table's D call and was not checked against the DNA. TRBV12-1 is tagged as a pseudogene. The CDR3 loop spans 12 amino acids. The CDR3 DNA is TGTGCCAGCAGCTATTTTCCCACCGACACTTTCTTT. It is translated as CASSYFPTDTFF.

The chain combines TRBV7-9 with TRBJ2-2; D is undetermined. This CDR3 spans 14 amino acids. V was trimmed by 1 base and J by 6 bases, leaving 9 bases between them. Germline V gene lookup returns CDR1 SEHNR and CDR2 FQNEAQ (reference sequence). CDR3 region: CASSLDGEAGELFF. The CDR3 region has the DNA TGTGCCAGCAGCTTAGATGGGGAAGCCGGGGAGCTGTTTTTT.

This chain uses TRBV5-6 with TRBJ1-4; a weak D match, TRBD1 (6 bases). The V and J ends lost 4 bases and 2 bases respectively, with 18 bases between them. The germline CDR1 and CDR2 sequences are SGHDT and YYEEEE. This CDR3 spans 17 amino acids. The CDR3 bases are TGTGCCAGCAGCCCACTTCCAGGGGCTGGTACTAATGAAAAACTGTTTTTT. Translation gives CASSPLPGAGTNEKLFF.

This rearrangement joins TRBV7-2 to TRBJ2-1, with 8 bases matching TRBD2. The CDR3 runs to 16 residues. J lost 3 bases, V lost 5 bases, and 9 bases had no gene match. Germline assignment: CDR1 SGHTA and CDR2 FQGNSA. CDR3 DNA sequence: TGTGCCAGCAGCCCGCAGGGAGCGGGGGTCTACAATGAGCAGTTCTTC. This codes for CASSPQGAGVYNEQFF.

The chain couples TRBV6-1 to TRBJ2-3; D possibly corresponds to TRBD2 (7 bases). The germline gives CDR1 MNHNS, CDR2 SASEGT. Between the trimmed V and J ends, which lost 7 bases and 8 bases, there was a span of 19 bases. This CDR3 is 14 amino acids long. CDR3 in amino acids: CASIKLGGVGTQYF. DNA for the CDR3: TGTGCCAGCATCAAACTAGGGGGGGTCGGTACGCAGTATTTT.

CDR3 DNA sequence: TGTGCCAGCAGCCAAGGGAACGACTCACCCCTCCACTTT. As protein: CASSQGNDSPLHF. This sequence joins TRBV4-2 and TRBJ1-6; no definite D call. Trimming took off 1 base at V and 10 bases at J, with 8 bases between the two ends. Germline V gene data show CDR1 as LGHNA and CDR2 as YNFKEQ. This CDR3 contains 13 residues.

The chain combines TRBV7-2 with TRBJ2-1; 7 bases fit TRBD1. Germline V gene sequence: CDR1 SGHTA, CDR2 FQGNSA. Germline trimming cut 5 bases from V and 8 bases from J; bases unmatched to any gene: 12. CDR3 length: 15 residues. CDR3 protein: CASSPDRVRGDEQFF. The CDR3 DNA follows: TGTGCCAGCAGCCCTGACAGGGTGAGAGGCGATGAGCAGTTCTTC.

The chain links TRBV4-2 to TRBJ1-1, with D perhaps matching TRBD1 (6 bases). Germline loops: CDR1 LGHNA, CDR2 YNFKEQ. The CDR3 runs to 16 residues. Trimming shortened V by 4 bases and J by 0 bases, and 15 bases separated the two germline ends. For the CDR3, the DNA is TGTGCCAGCAGCCTCGGACAGTTCCCTATGAACACTGAAGCTTTCTTT. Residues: CASSLGQFPMNTEAFF.

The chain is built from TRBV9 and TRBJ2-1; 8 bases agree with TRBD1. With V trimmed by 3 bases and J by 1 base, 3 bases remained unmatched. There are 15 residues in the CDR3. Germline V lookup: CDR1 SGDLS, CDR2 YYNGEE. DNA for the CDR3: TGTGCCAGCAGCGAAACAGGGGGGTCCTACAATGAGCAGTTCTTC. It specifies CASSETGGSYNEQFF. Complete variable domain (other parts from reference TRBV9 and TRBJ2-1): DSGVTQTPKHLITATGQRVTLRCSPRSGDLSVYWYQQSLDQGLQFLIQYYNGEERAKGNILERFSAQQFPDLHSELNLSSLELGDSALYFCASSETGGSYNEQFFGPGTRLTVL.

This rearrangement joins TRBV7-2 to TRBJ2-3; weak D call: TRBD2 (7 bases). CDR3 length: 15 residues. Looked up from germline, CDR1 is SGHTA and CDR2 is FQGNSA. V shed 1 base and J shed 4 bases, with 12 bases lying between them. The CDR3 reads CASSLVGRGPDTQYF. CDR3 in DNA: TGTGCCAGCAGCTTAGTGGGGCGGGGGCCAGATACGCAGTATTTT.

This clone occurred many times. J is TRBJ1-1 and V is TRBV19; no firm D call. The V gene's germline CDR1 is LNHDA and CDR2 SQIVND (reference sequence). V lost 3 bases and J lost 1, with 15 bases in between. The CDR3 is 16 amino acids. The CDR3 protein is CASSMRVYPANTEAFF. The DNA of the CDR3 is TGTGCCAGTAGTATGAGGGTTTACCCTGCGAACACTGAAGCTTTCTTT.

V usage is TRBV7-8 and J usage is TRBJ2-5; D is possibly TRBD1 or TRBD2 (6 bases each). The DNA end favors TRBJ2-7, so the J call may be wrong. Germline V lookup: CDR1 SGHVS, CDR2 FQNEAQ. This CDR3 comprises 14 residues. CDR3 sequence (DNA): TGTGCCAGCAGCTCCCTCGCGAGGGGGGACGAGCAGTACTTC. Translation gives CASSSLARGDEQYF.